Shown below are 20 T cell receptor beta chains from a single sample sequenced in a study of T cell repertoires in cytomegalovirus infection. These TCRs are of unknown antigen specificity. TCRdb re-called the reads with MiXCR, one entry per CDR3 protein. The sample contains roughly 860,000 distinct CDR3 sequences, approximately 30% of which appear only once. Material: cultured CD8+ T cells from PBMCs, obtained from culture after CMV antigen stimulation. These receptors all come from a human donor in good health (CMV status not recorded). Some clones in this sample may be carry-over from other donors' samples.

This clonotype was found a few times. CDR3: CATSDPGQSQGTDTQYF. Written as DNA, the CDR3 is TGTGCCACCAGTGACCCGGGACAGTCTCAAGGCACAGATACGCAGTATTTT. This sequence joins TRBV24-1 and TRBJ2-3; 7 bases are a match to TRBD1. The V and J ends lost 4 bases and 1 base, in that order; junction bases with no gene match: 10. Germline V gives CDR1 KGHDR, CDR2 SFDVKD. The CDR3 sequence is 17 residues long.

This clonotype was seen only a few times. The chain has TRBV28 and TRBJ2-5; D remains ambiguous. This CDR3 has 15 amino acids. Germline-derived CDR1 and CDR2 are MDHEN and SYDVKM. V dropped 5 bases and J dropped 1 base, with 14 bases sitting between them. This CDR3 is CASSKDPTFQETQYF. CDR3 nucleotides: TGTGCCAGCAGTAAGGACCCCACTTTCCAAGAGACCCAGTACTTC.

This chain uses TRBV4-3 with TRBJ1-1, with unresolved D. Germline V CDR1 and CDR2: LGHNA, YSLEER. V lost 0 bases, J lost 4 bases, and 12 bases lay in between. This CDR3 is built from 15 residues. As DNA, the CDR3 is TGCGCCAGCAGCCAAGAATCGGTCATCGGCACTGAAGCTTTCTTT. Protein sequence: CASSQESVIGTEAFF.

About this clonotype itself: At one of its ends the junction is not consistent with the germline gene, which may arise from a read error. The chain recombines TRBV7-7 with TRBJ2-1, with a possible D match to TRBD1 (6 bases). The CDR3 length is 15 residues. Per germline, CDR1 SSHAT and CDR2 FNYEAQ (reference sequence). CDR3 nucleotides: TGTGCTAGCAGCTTAGGTGGGGGACAAAAGAATGAGCAGTTCTTC. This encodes CASSLGGGQKNEQFF.

CDR3 loop: CASSPTGGLQETQYF. CDR3 bases: TGTGCCAGCAGCCCTACCGGGGGGCTTCAAGAGACCCAGTACTTC. This rearrangement joins TRBV7-6 to TRBJ2-5; TRBD2 is a possible D gene (7 bases). V was shortened by 5 bases and J by 2 bases, with 15 bases between the two germline ends. Germline CDR1 is SGHVS and CDR2 is FNYEAQ. This CDR3 is 15 amino acids long.

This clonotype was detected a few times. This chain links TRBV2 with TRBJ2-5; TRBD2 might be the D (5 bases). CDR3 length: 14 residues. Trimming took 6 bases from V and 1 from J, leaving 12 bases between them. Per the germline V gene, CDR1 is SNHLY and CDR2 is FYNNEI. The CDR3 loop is CASRDSGSQETQYF. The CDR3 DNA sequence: TGTGCCAGCAGGGACTCGGGAAGCCAAGAGACCCAGTACTTC.

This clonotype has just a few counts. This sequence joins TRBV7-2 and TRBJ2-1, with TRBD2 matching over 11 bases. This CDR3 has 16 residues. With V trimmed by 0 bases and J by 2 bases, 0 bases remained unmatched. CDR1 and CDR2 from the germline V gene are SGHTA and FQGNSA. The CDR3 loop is CASSLASGGAYNEQFF. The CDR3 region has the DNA TGTGCCAGCAGCTTAGCTAGCGGGGGGGCCTACAATGAGCAGTTCTTC.

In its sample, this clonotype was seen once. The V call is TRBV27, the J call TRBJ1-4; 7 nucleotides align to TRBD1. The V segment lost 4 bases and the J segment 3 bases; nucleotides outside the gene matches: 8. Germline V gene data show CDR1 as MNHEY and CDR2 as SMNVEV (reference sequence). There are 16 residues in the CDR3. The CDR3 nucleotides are TGTGCCAGCAGTTCAGGGGGAGGCCGCGCTAATGAAAAACTGTTTTTT. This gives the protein CASSSGGGRANEKLFF.

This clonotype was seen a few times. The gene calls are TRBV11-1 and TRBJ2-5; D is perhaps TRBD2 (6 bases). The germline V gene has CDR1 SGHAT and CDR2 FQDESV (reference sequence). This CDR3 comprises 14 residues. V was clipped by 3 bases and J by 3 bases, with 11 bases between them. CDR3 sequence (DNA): TGTGCCAGCAGCTTCCGGCGACTAGAAGAGACCCAGTACTTC. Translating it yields CASSFRRLEETQYF.

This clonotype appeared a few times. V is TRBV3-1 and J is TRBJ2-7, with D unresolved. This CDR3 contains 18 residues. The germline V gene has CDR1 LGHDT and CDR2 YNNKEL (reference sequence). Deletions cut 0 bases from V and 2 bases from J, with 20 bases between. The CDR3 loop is CASSQDVVRHQSTYEQYF. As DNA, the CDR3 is TGTGCCAGCAGCCAAGATGTCGTGAGACACCAGAGCACCTACGAGCAGTACTTC.

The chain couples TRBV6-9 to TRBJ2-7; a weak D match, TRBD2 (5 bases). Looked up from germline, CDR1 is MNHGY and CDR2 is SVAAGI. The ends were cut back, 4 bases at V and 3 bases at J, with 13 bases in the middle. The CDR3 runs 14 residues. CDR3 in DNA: TGTGCCAGCAGTTTTATGGGTCGGGGCTACGAGCAGTACTTC. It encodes CASSFMGRGYEQYF.

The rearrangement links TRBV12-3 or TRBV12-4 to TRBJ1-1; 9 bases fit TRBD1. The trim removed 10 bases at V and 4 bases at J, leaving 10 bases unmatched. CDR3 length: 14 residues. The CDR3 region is CAIPGQGWSTEAFF. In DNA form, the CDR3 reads TGTGCCATTCCGGGACAGGGATGGTCCACTGAAGCTTTCTTT.

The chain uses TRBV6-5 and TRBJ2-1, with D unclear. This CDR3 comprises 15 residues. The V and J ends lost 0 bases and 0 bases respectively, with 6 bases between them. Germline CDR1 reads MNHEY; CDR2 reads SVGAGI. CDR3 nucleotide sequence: TGTGCCAGCAGTTACTCGGGTTTCTCCTACAATGAGCAGTTCTTC. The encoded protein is CASSYSGFSYNEQFF.

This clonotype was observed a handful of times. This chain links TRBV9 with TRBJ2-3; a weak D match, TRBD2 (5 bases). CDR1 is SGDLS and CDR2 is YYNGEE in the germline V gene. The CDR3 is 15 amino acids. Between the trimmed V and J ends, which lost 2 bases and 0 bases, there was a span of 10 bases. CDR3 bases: TGTGCCAGCAGCGTTTACCAGCGGAGCACAGATACGCAGTATTTT. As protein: CASSVYQRSTDTQYF.

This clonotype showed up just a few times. The CDR3 DNA reads TGTGCCAGCACCGACAGGGACCCTGGAAACACCATATATTTT. The encoded protein is CASTDRDPGNTIYF. The gene calls are TRBV12-3 or TRBV12-4 and TRBJ1-3; 7 positions match TRBD1. Trimming cost V 7 bases and J 2 bases; bases outside gene matches: 5. This CDR3 is built from 14 residues.

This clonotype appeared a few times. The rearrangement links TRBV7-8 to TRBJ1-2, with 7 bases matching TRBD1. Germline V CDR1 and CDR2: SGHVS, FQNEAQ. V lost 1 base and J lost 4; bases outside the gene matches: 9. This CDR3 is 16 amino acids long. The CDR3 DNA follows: TGTGCCAGCAGCTTAGTTGACAGGGCCTCGGGCTATGGCTACACCTTC. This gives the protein CASSLVDRASGYGYTF.

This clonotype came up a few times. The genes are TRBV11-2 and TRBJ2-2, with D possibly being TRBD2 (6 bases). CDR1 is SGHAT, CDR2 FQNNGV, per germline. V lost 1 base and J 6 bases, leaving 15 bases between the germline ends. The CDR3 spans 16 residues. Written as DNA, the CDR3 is TGTGCCAGCAGCTTAGGCCGGGACTCTCCAGCCGGGGAGCTGTTTTTT. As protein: CASSLGRDSPAGELFF. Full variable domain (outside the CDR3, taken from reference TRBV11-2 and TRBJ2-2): EAGVAQSPRYKIIEKRQSVAFWCNPISGHATLYWYQQILGQGPKLLIQFQNNGVVDDSQLPKDRFSAERLKGVDSTLKIQPAKLEDSAVYLCASSLGRDSPAGELFFGEGSRLTVL.

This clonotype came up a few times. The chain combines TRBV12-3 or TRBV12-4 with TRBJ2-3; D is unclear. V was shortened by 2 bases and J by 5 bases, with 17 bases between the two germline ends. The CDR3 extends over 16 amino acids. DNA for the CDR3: TGTGCCAGCAGTTTACGCTCCCGGTCTTTGGGAGATACGCAGTATTTT. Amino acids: CASSLRSRSLGDTQYF.

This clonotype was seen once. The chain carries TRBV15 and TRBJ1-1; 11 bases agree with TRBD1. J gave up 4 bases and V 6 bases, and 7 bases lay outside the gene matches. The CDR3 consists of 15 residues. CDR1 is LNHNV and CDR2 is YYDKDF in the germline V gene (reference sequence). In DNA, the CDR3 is TGTGCCACCAGGGGGACAGGGGGTTCGAGCACTGAAGCTTTCTTT. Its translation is CATRGTGGSSTEAFF.

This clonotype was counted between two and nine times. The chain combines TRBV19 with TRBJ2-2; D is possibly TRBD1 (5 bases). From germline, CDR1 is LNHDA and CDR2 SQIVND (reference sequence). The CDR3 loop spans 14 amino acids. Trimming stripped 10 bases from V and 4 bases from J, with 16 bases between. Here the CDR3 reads CATLRDSPTGELFF. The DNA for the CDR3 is TGTGCCACCCTGAGAGACAGTCCCACCGGGGAGCTGTTTTTT.